The 18 T cell receptor beta chains below were found in one sample sequenced in a study of T cell responses to AZD1222 COVID-19 vaccine. Measured with immunoSEQ multiplex PCR; TCRdb has only the in-frame clones, and not every one. The sample has tens of thousands of clones; roughly 88% are singletons. The sample was peripheral blood, taken 28 days after the second dose of the MenACWY control vaccine. The receptors stem from an adult who received the MenACWY meningococcal vaccine as a control.

The CDR3 region is CATARQQASGANVLTF. The CDR3 DNA reads TGTGCCACCGCCCGACAGCAAGCCTCTGGGGCCAACGTCCTGACTTTC. This chain links TRBV19 with TRBJ2-6; possibly TRBD1 for D (5 bases). In germline, CDR1 is LNHDA, CDR2 SQIVND (reference sequence). CDR3 length: 16 amino acids. The V and J ends lost 10 bases and 0 bases respectively, with 16 bases between them.

CDR3: CATSDLGQGPNEQFF. The CDR3 DNA reads TGTGCCACCAGTGATTTGGGACAGGGTCCCAATGAGCAGTTCTTC. J is TRBJ2-1 and V is TRBV24-1, with 8 bases that match TRBD1. The ends lost 0 bases at V and 6 bases at J; junction bases unmatched: 3. The CDR3 totals 15 residues. Germline values: CDR1 KGHDR, CDR2 SFDVKD.

The J gene is TRBJ1-5, the V gene TRBV19; no firm D call. Trimming took off 1 base at V and 2 bases at J, with 12 bases between the two ends. Germline V lookup: CDR1 LNHDA, CDR2 SQIVND (reference sequence). This CDR3 contains 16 residues. CDR3 in amino acids: CASSIGRTWGNQPQHF. The DNA for the CDR3 is TGTGCCAGTAGTATAGGACGAACTTGGGGCAATCAGCCCCAGCATTTT.

The chain links TRBV3-1 (or the pseudogene TRBV3-2) to TRBJ1-2; perhaps TRBD1 as D (5 bases). Looked up from germline, CDR1 is LGHDT and CDR2 is YNNKEL (reference sequence). The V gene lost 0 bases and the J gene lost 4 bases, with 9 bases spanning the gap. This CDR3 spans 14 amino acids. The CDR3 protein is CASSQDRGSYGYTF. The CDR3, as DNA: TGTGCCAGCAGCCAAGATCGGGGGAGCTATGGCTACACCTTC.

J is TRBJ2-3 and V is TRBV11-1; 12 bases map to TRBD2. The CDR3 length is 16 residues. V lost 4 bases, J lost 1 base, and 3 bases stayed unmatched. CDR1 and CDR2 (germline): SGHAT, FQDESV (reference sequence). CDR3 DNA sequence: TGTGCCAGCAGCTCCGGACTAGCGGGACGCACAGATACGCAGTATTTT. It encodes CASSSGLAGRTDTQYF.

The genes are TRBV2 and TRBJ1-1; D remains unclear. The V end lost 3 bases, the J end lost 6 bases, and 11 bases lay between the germline ends. CDR1 is SNHLY and CDR2 is FYNNEI in the germline V gene. The length of the CDR3 is 13 residues. CDR3 residues: CASSEQARSEAFF. CDR3 DNA: TGTGCCAGCAGTGAGCAGGCCCGCTCTGAAGCTTTCTTT.

The rearrangement links TRBV12-5 to TRBJ1-6, with 8 bases that match TRBD1. Losses at the gene ends were 0 bases for V and 9 bases for J; bases not matched to a gene: 7. Looked up from germline, CDR1 is LGHNT and CDR2 is FRNRAP. CDR3 length: 16 amino acids. CDR3 coding DNA: TGTGCTAGTGGTTTGGTATCAGGGGGCTTTGGTTCACCCCTCCACTTT. It yields the protein CASGLVSGGFGSPLHF.

The V gene is TRBV7-9, the J gene TRBJ1-5, with 7 bases that match TRBD1. The CDR3 totals 13 residues. CDR1 SEHNR and CDR2 FQNEAQ come from the germline V gene (reference sequence). V gave up 3 bases and J gave up 5 bases; unmatched junction bases: 1. CDR3 bases: TGTGCCAGCAGCTTTCAGGGGGATCAGCCCCAGCATTTT. It codes for CASSFQGDQPQHF.

This clone has just a few counts. This chain links TRBV5-1 with TRBJ1-6; 10 bases match TRBD1. The trim removed 4 bases at V and 8 bases at J, leaving 12 bases unmatched. The CDR3 has 17 residues. Germline-derived CDR1 and CDR2 are SGHRS and YFSETQ. The CDR3: CASSRGQGLSLDSPLHF. CDR3 bases: TGCGCCAGCAGCAGGGGACAGGGGTTGAGTTTGGATTCACCCCTCCACTTT.

This clone was recorded once. V and J are TRBV7-9 and TRBJ2-7; no clear D. CDR3 length equals 12 residues. CDR1 and CDR2 (germline): SEHNR, FQNEAQ (reference sequence). Trimming removed 5 bases at V and 4 bases at J, with 9 bases between. This CDR3 is CASSLTNYEQYF. Here the CDR3 DNA reads TGTGCCAGCAGCCTGACCAATTACGAGCAGTACTTC.

The J gene is TRBJ1-2, the V gene TRBV18, with 8 positions matching TRBD1. In germline, CDR1 is KGHSH, CDR2 LQKENI. This CDR3 is 15 amino acids long. Losses at the gene ends were 0 bases for V and 2 bases for J; bases not matched to a gene: 2. The CDR3 region has the DNA TGTGCCAGCTCACCACCGGACAGGGTGAACTATGGCTACACCTTC. Translating gives CASSPPDRVNYGYTF.

The chain has TRBV6-1 and TRBJ1-4; no definite D call. V was trimmed by 3 bases and J by 0 bases, leaving 8 bases between them. The CDR3 contains 15 residues. Germline assignment: CDR1 MNHNS and CDR2 SASEGT. The CDR3 region is CASSEVGATNEKLFF. CDR3 in DNA: TGTGCCAGCAGTGAGGTTGGGGCAACTAATGAAAAACTGTTTTTT.

The gene calls are TRBV5-4 and TRBJ2-7; D perhaps matches TRBD1 (5 bases). V was shortened by 3 bases and J by 7 bases, with 14 bases between the two germline ends. CDR1 and CDR2 from the germline V gene are SGHNT and YYREEE (reference sequence). The length of the CDR3 is 13 residues. The CDR3 loop reads CASSSARGEEQYF. The CDR3 bases are TGTGCCAGCAGCTCGGCTAGGGGTGAGGAGCAGTACTTC.

J is TRBJ1-2 and V is TRBV30; the D is unclear. This CDR3 has 13 residues. Germline loops: CDR1 GTSNPN, CDR2 SVGIG (reference sequence). V was pared by 0 bases and J by 4 bases, with 9 bases between. CDR3 sequence: CAWSVPSLYGYTF. In DNA, the CDR3 is TGTGCCTGGAGTGTACCTAGTCTCTATGGCTACACCTTC.

The chain has TRBV7-2 and TRBJ1-2; D is undetermined. Looked up from germline, CDR1 is SGHTA and CDR2 is FQGNSA. The CDR3 is 11 amino acids. Trimming removed 2 bases at V and 7 bases at J, with 5 bases between. The DNA of the CDR3 is TGTGCCAGCAGCTTAAACGGTGGCTACACCTTC. This sequence encodes CASSLNGGYTF.

The rearrangement uses TRBV5-6 and TRBJ2-7, with 7 nucleotides matching TRBD1. Losses at the gene ends were 3 bases for V and 4 bases for J; bases not matched to a gene: 7. The CDR3 covers 14 residues. The germline V gene has CDR1 SGHDT and CDR2 YYEEEE. CDR3 in DNA: TGTGCCAGCAGCTCTACAGGGGCATGGTACGAGCAGTACTTC. It yields the protein CASSSTGAWYEQYF.

The chain is built from TRBV27 and TRBJ1-5, with 10 bases aligning to TRBD1. The CDR3 loop spans 16 amino acids. The junction had 7 bases not matched to a gene; V was cut back by 5 bases and J by 3 bases. Germline CDR1 is MNHEY and CDR2 is SMNVEV (reference sequence). CDR3 DNA: TGTGCCAGCAGTCCCCGACAGGGGGCAAACAATCAGCCCCAGCATTTT. It codes for CASSPRQGANNQPQHF.

This clone has only a few counts. The V call is TRBV19, the J call TRBJ2-2; TRBD2 aligns across 9 bases. There are 16 residues in the CDR3. The J segment lost 3 bases and the V segment lost 5 bases, leaving 7 bases of the junction unmatched. Looked up from germline, CDR1 is LNHDA and CDR2 is SQIVND (reference sequence). CDR3: CASSQRGAPHTGELFF. The CDR3 DNA reads as TGTGCCAGTAGTCAGCGGGGGGCTCCCCACACCGGGGAGCTGTTTTTT.